The 32 T cell receptor beta chains in this list originate from one sample, sequenced in a study of cytomegalovirus exposure and HLA in healthy donors (dated by TCRdb to the late 2010s). The method behind the library was the immunoSEQ multiplex PCR assay. The multiplex PCR relied on a mix of 60 forward primers for TCR Vbeta segments and 13 reverse primers for TCR Jbeta segments. Here the immuneACCESS table is served through TCRdb, limited to in-frame sequences with V and J called. Missing clones are a known gap in these copies; in checked studies unresolved V genes cover under half, and the rest lacks a known reason. The sample table lists 130,000 or so clones, around 86% of them with a count of one. The ten biggest clones cover around 7.8% of the sample. The sequencing sample was made of PBMCs. The receptors were sampled from a woman between 50 and 59 years old in good health and CMV-seropositive.

This clone was counted between two and nine times. This rearrangement joins TRBV11-3 to TRBJ2-7, with 7 bases lining up with TRBD1. Germline assignment: CDR1 SGHNT and CDR2 YENEEA. The junction had 2 bases not matched to a gene; V was cut back by 3 bases and J by 3 bases. CDR3 length equals 13 residues. The CDR3 loop is CASSFTGDYEQYF. DNA for the CDR3: TGTGCCAGCAGCTTCACAGGGGACTACGAGCAGTACTTC.

This clone occurred a few times. The V and J genes are TRBV5-6 and TRBJ2-6, with D possibly TRBD2 on 5 matching bases. Deletions cut 1 base from V and 0 bases from J, with 11 bases between. This CDR3 contains 17 residues. Germline V gene lookup returns CDR1 SGHDT and CDR2 YYEEEE. CDR3 protein: CASSLTVGDSGANVLTF. In nucleotides, the CDR3 is TGTGCCAGCAGCTTGACGGTCGGGGACTCTGGGGCCAACGTCCTGACTTTC.

The genes are TRBV30 and TRBJ1-2; possibly TRBD1 for D (5 bases). CDR3 length: 12 amino acids. The germline V gene has CDR1 GTSNPN and CDR2 SVGIG (reference sequence). The germline V and J ends were trimmed by 2 bases and 8 bases, with 12 bases remaining between them. CDR3 protein: CAWSRGNVGYTF. The CDR3 DNA reads as TGTGCCTGGAGTCGGGGGAATGTCGGCTACACCTTC.

A single count supports this clone. This chain links TRBV2 with TRBJ1-1, with 8 bases identical to TRBD1. This CDR3 comprises 14 residues. V was clipped by 6 bases and J by 5 bases; unmatched bases: 8. Germline V lookup: CDR1 SNHLY, CDR2 FYNNEI. The CDR3 DNA sequence: TGTGCCAGCAGGGGTACAGGGGGGGGGACTGAAGCTTTCTTT. Amino acids: CASRGTGGGTEAFF.

The sample holds a few counts of this clone. This chain joins TRBV6-1 and TRBJ1-1; 9 bases fit TRBD1. The CDR3 is made up of 13 amino acids. Germline V gene data show CDR1 as MNHNS and CDR2 as SASEGT. After removal of 6 bases from V and 5 bases from J, the junction contained 4 bases not matched to a gene. CDR3 in DNA: TGTGCCAGCAGCACAGGGGGCTGGACTGAAGCTTTCTTT. Translated: CASSTGGWTEAFF.

This clone has a single count. The chain couples TRBV15 to TRBJ2-5; TRBD1 is a possible D gene (6 bases). Trimming shortened V by 7 bases and J by 2 bases, and 29 bases separated the two germline ends. Per germline, CDR1 LNHNV and CDR2 YYDKDF (reference sequence). This CDR3 spans 19 amino acids. The CDR3 DNA sequence: TGTGCCACCACCGGGCTTCCCTGGGGCGAGGGGGAGCATCAAGAGACCCAGTACTTC. It translates to CATTGLPWGEGEHQETQYF.

This chain joins TRBV7-3 and TRBJ1-5; D is possibly TRBD1 (6 bases). Between the trimmed V and J ends, which lost 2 bases and 8 bases, there was a span of 16 bases. The CDR3 totals 15 residues. Germline V CDR1 and CDR2: SGHTA, FQGTGA. CDR3 sequence reads: CASSLWQGRGEPQHF. In DNA, the CDR3 is TGTGCCAGCAGCTTATGGCAGGGGAGGGGGGAGCCCCAGCATTTT.

This chain uses TRBV7-3 with TRBJ2-1; 13 positions match TRBD2. Trimming cost V 5 bases and J 3 bases; bases outside gene matches: 13. CDR3 size: 19 residues. Germline CDR1 and CDR2: SGHTA and FQGTGA. The CDR3 here is CASSPRLAGGNGRYNEQFF. The CDR3 bases are TGTGCCAGCAGCCCGAGACTAGCGGGGGGCAACGGCCGCTACAATGAGCAGTTCTTC.

This clone has only one observation. V usage is TRBV28 and J usage is TRBJ2-7; 7 bases fit TRBD1. V shed 5 bases and J 3 bases; nucleotides not matched to a gene: 4. Germline V CDR1 and CDR2: MDHEN, SYDVKM. The CDR3 covers 13 residues. This CDR3 is CASSPGQDYEQYF. The CDR3, as DNA: TGTGCCAGCAGTCCCGGACAGGACTACGAGCAGTACTTC.

This chain uses TRBV5-5 with TRBJ2-5; 11 nucleotides agree with TRBD1. The tail of the sequence fits TRBJ2-7 better, so the J call may be wrong. The V gene's germline CDR1 is SGHKS and CDR2 YYEKEE (reference sequence). The CDR3 is 15 residues long. The CDR3, as DNA: TGTGCCAGCAGCCAGAGGACAGGGGGCCTATACGAGCAGTACTTC. Translated: CASSQRTGGLYEQYF.

This clone has only a few counts. CDR3 residues: CSVEKTGYYGYTF. In DNA, the CDR3 is TGCAGCGTTGAAAAGACAGGGTACTATGGCTACACCTTC. V is TRBV29-1 and J is TRBJ1-2; the match to TRBD1 covers 7 bases. V shed 2 bases, J shed 3 bases, and the junction held 3 bases outside the gene matches. The CDR3 length is 13 residues. Germline CDR1 reads SQVTM; CDR2 reads ANQGSEA.

The rearrangement uses TRBV9 and TRBJ1-2; D gene ambiguous. In germline, CDR1 is SGDLS, CDR2 YYNGEE. V shed 5 bases and J shed 8 bases, with 19 bases lying between them. This CDR3 spans 14 amino acids. CDR3 sequence reads: CASRPFLGVEGYTF. The CDR3 nucleotides read TGTGCCAGCAGACCCTTTCTGGGCGTTGAAGGCTACACCTTC.

The chain recombines TRBV6-5 with TRBJ2-1; 9 positions match TRBD2. This CDR3 spans 15 amino acids. Germline V gene sequence: CDR1 MNHEY, CDR2 SVGAGI. V was clipped by 6 bases and J by 7 bases; unmatched bases: 10. The CDR3 loop is CASRTSGLAGNEQFF. For the CDR3, the DNA is TGTGCCAGCAGAACCTCGGGACTAGCTGGTAATGAGCAGTTCTTC.

The chain is built from TRBV6-5 and TRBJ2-1; the D gene is possibly TRBD2 (6 bases). Looked up from germline, CDR1 is MNHEY and CDR2 is SVGAGI. The V and J ends lost 5 bases and 0 bases respectively, with 8 bases between them. The CDR3 length is 14 residues. The CDR3 loop reads CASSRLVSYNEQFF. Written as DNA, the CDR3 is TGTGCCAGCAGTAGACTAGTCTCCTACAATGAGCAGTTCTTC.

This clone was seen more than once but under ten times. The chain combines TRBV7-3 with TRBJ2-1; 8 bases map to TRBD2. This CDR3 spans 13 amino acids. Unmatched junction bases numbered 5, after V lost 8 bases and J lost 5 bases. Germline CDR1 and CDR2: SGHTA and FQGTGA. The CDR3 DNA reads TGTGCCAGCGCGGCGGGGGGCCACAATGAGCAGTTCTTC. Its protein product is CASAAGGHNEQFF.

The V and J genes are TRBV19 and TRBJ1-1; maybe TRBD1 (5 bases). V shed 1 base and J shed 2 bases, with 11 bases lying between them. Germline CDR1 and CDR2: LNHDA and SQIVND (reference sequence). The CDR3 consists of 15 residues. The CDR3 reads CASSIAGRDNTEAFF. The CDR3 nucleotides are TGTGCCAGTAGTATAGCGGGCAGGGATAACACTGAAGCTTTCTTT.

The rearrangement links TRBV7-3 to TRBJ2-1, with 8 bases identical to TRBD2. V shed 4 bases and J 7 bases; nucleotides not matched to a gene: 3. The CDR3 is 13 amino acids. Germline CDR1 and CDR2: SGHTA and FQGTGA. The CDR3 bases are TGTGCCAGCAGCTCGGGGGGGCATAATGAGCAGTTCTTC. This gives the protein CASSSGGHNEQFF.

The chain recombines TRBV7-3 with TRBJ2-1; 12 nucleotides align to TRBD2. Trimming removed 5 bases from V and 0 bases from J; junction bases left unmatched: 2. The germline V gene encodes CDR1 SGHTA and CDR2 FQGTGA. The CDR3 covers 16 residues. The CDR3 here is CASSLAGGGSYNEQFF. The CDR3 coding sequence is TGTGCCAGCAGCCTAGCGGGAGGGGGCTCCTACAATGAGCAGTTCTTC.

The rearrangement uses TRBV9 and TRBJ1-2; D possibly corresponds to TRBD1 (5 bases). The CDR3 has 13 residues. Per the germline V gene, CDR1 is SGDLS and CDR2 is YYNGEE. V shed 0 bases and J shed 4 bases, with 7 bases lying between them. CDR3 in amino acids: CASSVGQGYGYTF. CDR3 in DNA: TGTGCCAGCAGCGTAGGGCAGGGCTATGGCTACACCTTC.

The genes are TRBV7-9 and TRBJ1-3; 8 nucleotides agree with TRBD1. Germline V CDR1 and CDR2: SEHNR, FQNEAQ (reference sequence). The CDR3 covers 18 residues. V shed 5 bases and J 0 bases; nucleotides not matched to a gene: 12. The CDR3 loop is CASSPGTGLKLSGNTIYF. The CDR3 bases are TGTGCCAGCAGCCCCGGGACAGGCCTCAAACTCTCTGGAAACACCATATATTTT.

The rearrangement joins TRBV11-2 to TRBJ2-3; perhaps TRBD1 as D (5 bases). V was cut by 3 bases and J by 2 bases, with 12 bases left in between. CDR1 is SGHAT, CDR2 FQNNGV, per germline. This CDR3 spans 15 amino acids. The chain's CDR3 is CASSFGSGFTDTQYF. In nucleotides, the CDR3 is TGTGCCAGCAGCTTTGGCTCAGGGTTCACAGATACGCAGTATTTT.

V usage is TRBV27 and J usage is TRBJ2-7; TRBD2 agrees at 15 bases. V trimming: 5 bases; J trimming: 4 bases; junction bases outside the gene matches: 9. CDR3 length: 17 amino acids. Germline CDR1 reads MNHEY; CDR2 reads SMNVEV (reference sequence). The CDR3 DNA is TGTGCCAGCAGTCCAGGGACTAGCGGGAGGCCGTTTTACGAGCAGTACTTC. Its protein product is CASSPGTSGRPFYEQYF.

The chain carries TRBV14 and TRBJ2-5; D gene uncertain. Per the germline V gene, CDR1 is SGHDN and CDR2 is FVKESK. CDR3 length: 14 amino acids. The ends were cut back, 0 bases at V and 5 bases at J, with 10 bases in the middle. The CDR3 sequence is CASSQDGPWETQYF. Here the CDR3 DNA reads TGTGCCAGCAGCCAAGATGGCCCTTGGGAGACCCAGTACTTC.

The V call is TRBV5-1, the J call TRBJ2-4; 9 bases align to TRBD1. Germline trimming cut 4 bases from V and 6 bases from J; bases unmatched to any gene: 11. In germline, CDR1 is SGHRS, CDR2 YFSETQ. This CDR3 region has 16 residues. The CDR3 region has the DNA TGCGCCAGCAGCCCTGGGGGACAGGGTGTCGGAAACATTCAGTACTTC. This encodes CASSPGGQGVGNIQYF. Variable domain in full (rest from reference TRBV5-1 and TRBJ2-4): KAGVTQTPRYLIKTRGQQVTLSCSPISGHRSVSWYQQTPGQGLQFLFEYFSETQRNKGNFPGRFSGRQFSNSRSEMNVSTLELGDSALYLCASSPGGQGVGNIQYFGAGTRLSVL.

The rearrangement uses TRBV2 and TRBJ1-1; a possible D gene is TRBD1 (5 bases). The V end lost 9 bases, the J end lost 6 bases, and 17 bases lay between the germline ends. This CDR3 is 13 amino acids long. Germline V lookup: CDR1 SNHLY, CDR2 FYNNEI. The CDR3 here is CASLRAGRAEAFF. CDR3 coding DNA: TGTGCCAGTCTCAGGGCCGGGAGGGCTGAAGCTTTCTTT.

This clone has a single count. This chain links TRBV5-1 with TRBJ2-5, with D unresolved. This CDR3 spans 15 amino acids. V lost 1 base and J 4 bases, leaving 14 bases between the germline ends. Germline V gene sequence: CDR1 SGHRS, CDR2 YFSETQ. The CDR3 DNA reads TGCGCCAGCAGCTTGATCCAGGTACCTGGAGAGACCCAGTACTTC. Translating gives CASSLIQVPGETQYF.

The gene calls are TRBV28 and TRBJ1-4; weak D call: TRBD1 (5 bases). The CDR3 runs to 12 residues. Germline-derived CDR1 and CDR2 are MDHEN and SYDVKM. V was clipped by 8 bases and J by 7 bases, with 11 bases between them. The CDR3 sequence: CASHQGGEKLFF. The CDR3 region has the DNA TGTGCCAGCCACCAGGGAGGTGAAAAACTGTTTTTT. The full variable domain, completed using reference TRBV28 and TRBJ1-4, is DVKVTQSSRYLVKRTGEKVFLECVQDMDHENMFWYRQDPGLGLRLIYFSYDVKMKEKGDIPEGYSVSREKKERFSLILESASTNQTSMYLCASHQGGEKLFFGSGTQLSVL.

The chain combines TRBV9 with TRBJ1-1, with 7 bases identical to TRBD1. The CDR3 spans 16 residues. V trimming: 4 bases; J trimming: 0 bases; junction bases outside the gene matches: 9. The germline gives CDR1 SGDLS, CDR2 YYNGEE. The CDR3 DNA sequence: TGTGCCAGCAGCCCCCTCCCGGGGACAGTGAACACTGAAGCTTTCTTT. Its translation: CASSPLPGTVNTEAFF. Combining the CDR3 with reference TRBV9 and TRBJ1-1 gives the whole variable domain DSGVTQTPKHLITATGQRVTLRCSPRSGDLSVYWYQQSLDQGLQFLIQYYNGEERAKGNILERFSAQQFPDLHSELNLSSLELGDSALYFCASSPLPGTVNTEAFFGQGTRLTVV.

The rearrangement links TRBV28 to TRBJ1-2; the D gene is possibly TRBD1 (5 bases). Trimming took off 6 bases at V and 4 bases at J, with 18 bases between the two ends. The CDR3 is 15 amino acids. Germline V gives CDR1 MDHEN, CDR2 SYDVKM. The CDR3 DNA is TGTGCCAGCAGCAAGAGGTTCAGGGAACGCTATGGCTACACCTTC. The encoded protein is CASSKRFRERYGYTF.

The gene calls are TRBV15 and TRBJ1-4; D unresolved. Germline values: CDR1 LNHNV, CDR2 YYDKDF (reference sequence). The CDR3 runs 12 residues. V shed 2 bases and J shed 8 bases, with 6 bases lying between them. CDR3 loop: CATSRNGEKLFF. The CDR3 coding sequence is TGTGCCACCAGCAGAAATGGCGAAAAACTGTTTTTT. Drawing the rest from reference TRBV15 and TRBJ1-4, the complete variable domain is DAMVIQNPRYQVTQFGKPVTLSCSQTLNHNVMYWYQQKSSQAPKLLFHYYDKDFNNEADTPDNFQSRRPNTSFCFLDIRSPGLGDTAMYLCATSRNGEKLFFGSGTQLSVL.

The CDR3 here is CASSKDNRLKLAKNIQYF. The CDR3 nucleotides read TGTGCCAGCAGCAAAGACAACAGGCTTAAACTAGCCAAAAACATTCAGTACTTC. J is TRBJ2-4 and V is TRBV21-1; the DNA was not compared with TRBD1, the D call given in the table. TRBV21-1 is termed a pseudogene. The CDR3 sequence is 18 residues long.

The chain couples TRBV29-1 to TRBJ2-1; 8 nucleotides line up with TRBD2. J lost 13 bases, V lost 6 bases, and 8 bases had no gene match. This CDR3 is built from 11 residues. Germline CDR1 is SQVTM and CDR2 is ANQGSEA. This chain's CDR3 is CSVNGGAYQFF. The CDR3 DNA sequence: TGCAGCGTAAACGGGGGGGCCTACCAGTTCTTC.